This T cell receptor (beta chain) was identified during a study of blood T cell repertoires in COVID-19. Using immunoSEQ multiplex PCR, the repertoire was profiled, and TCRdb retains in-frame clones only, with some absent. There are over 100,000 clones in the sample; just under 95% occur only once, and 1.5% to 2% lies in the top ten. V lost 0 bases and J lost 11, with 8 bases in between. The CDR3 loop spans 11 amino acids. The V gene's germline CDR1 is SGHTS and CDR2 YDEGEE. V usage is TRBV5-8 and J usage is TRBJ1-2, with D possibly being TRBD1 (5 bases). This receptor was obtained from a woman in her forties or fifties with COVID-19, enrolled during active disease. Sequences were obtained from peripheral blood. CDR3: CASSLGTRYTF. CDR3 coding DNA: TGTGCCAGCAGCTTGGGGACAAGGTACACCTTC.